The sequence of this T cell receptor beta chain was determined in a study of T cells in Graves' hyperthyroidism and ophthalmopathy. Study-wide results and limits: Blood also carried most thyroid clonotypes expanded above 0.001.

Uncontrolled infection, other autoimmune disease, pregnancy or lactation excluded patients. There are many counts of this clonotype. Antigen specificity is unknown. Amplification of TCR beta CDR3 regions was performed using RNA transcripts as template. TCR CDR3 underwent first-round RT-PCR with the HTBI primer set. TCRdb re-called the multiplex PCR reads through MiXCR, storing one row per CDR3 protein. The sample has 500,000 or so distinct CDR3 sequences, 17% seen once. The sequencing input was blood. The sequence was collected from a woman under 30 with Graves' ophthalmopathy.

The CDR3 coding sequence is TGTGCCAGCAGCTTACAAGCGGGGGGACCAGATACGCAGTATTTT. It yields the protein CASSLQAGGPDTQYF. This chain connects TRBV7-2 to TRBJ2-3; 9 bases are a match to TRBD2. This CDR3 has 15 amino acids. Germline trimming cut 2 bases from V and 4 bases from J; bases unmatched to any gene: 4. Germline V gene lookup returns CDR1 SGHTA and CDR2 FQGNSA.